These T cell receptor beta chains were read from a single sample in a study of blood T cells in healthy people across ages. MiXCR, applied by TCRdb to the 5' RACE reads, yields one record per CDR3 protein. This sample has 1,100,000 or so distinct CDR3 sequences, with more than 35% found just once. Sequenced input: blood. These receptors came from a woman between 55 and 75 years old in good health. Both conserved end residues are part of each CDR3. D genes are given only for firm matches. Clone size, where shown, is once, few, many, or a class for clones that have expanded.

TRBV10-3	TRBD2	TRBJ2-3	NA	CAISDASGRAYTQYF	TGTGCCATCAGTGATGCTAGCGGGAGGGCATATACGCAGTATTTT
TRBV12-3/TRBV12-4	TRBD1	TRBJ2-5	NA	CASRNGDRPVETQYF	TGTGCCAGCAGGAATGGGGACAGACCGGTTGAGACCCAGTACTTC
TRBV5-1	NA	TRBJ2-7	NA	CASSLAFGLSYEQYF	TGCGCCAGCAGCTTGGCCTTCGGGCTATCCTACGAGCAGTACTTC
TRBV5-1	TRBD1	TRBJ2-7	few	CASSLESRGLYEQYF	TGCGCCAGCAGCTTGGAATCCAGGGGGCTCTACGAGCAGTACTTC
TRBV7-8	NA	TRBJ2-7	NA	CASSSGVDYEQYF	TGTGCCAGCAGCTCGGGGGTGGACTACGAGCAGTACTTC
TRBV6-1	NA	TRBJ1-1	NA	CASIPDGNEAFF	TGTGCCAGCATCCCTGACGGGAATGAAGCTTTCTTT
TRBV7-6	NA	TRBJ1-1	once	CASSLARGNRGAFF	TGTGCCAGCAGCTTAGCCCGGGGAAATCGTGGAGCTTTCTTT
TRBV11-2	TRBD1	TRBJ2-1	NA	CASSPRTGLSSYNEQFF	TGTGCCAGCAGCCCAAGGACAGGCCTAAGCTCCTACAATGAGCAGTTCTTC
TRBV6-2/TRBV6-3	NA	TRBJ2-3	NA	CATSQGLGTDTQYF	TGTGCCACCTCACAGGGTCTTGGGACAGATACGCAGTATTTT
TRBV28	NA	TRBJ2-1	NA	CASSFWRENNEQFF	TGTGCCAGCAGTTTCTGGAGGGAGAACAATGAGCAGTTCTTC
TRBV14	NA	TRBJ2-3	NA	CASSQEGQADTQYF	TGTGCCAGCAGCCAAGAAGGGCAAGCAGATACGCAGTATTTT
TRBV29-1	NA	TRBJ1-1	NA	CSGLTGNTEAFF	TGCAGCGGCCTTACAGGGAACACTGAAGCTTTCTTT
TRBV14	NA	TRBJ2-5	NA	CASSPFAGETQYF	TGTGCCAGCAGCCCATTTGCGGGAGAGACCCAGTACTTC
TRBV27	NA	TRBJ1-2	NA	CASSFLSGGYGYTF	TGTGCCAGCAGTTTCCTTTCTGGTGGTTATGGCTACACCTTC
TRBV20-1	NA	TRBJ2-1	few	CSATQRRWGNEQFF	TGCAGTGCTACACAGAGGAGATGGGGCAATGAGCAGTTCTTC
TRBV2	TRBD2	TRBJ2-4	NA	CASSEAGGPTKNIQYF	TGTGCCAGCAGTGAGGCGGGAGGGCCCACAAAAAACATTCAGTACTTC
TRBV3-1	NA	TRBJ2-5	NA	CASSENAGVETQYF	TGTGCCAGCAGCGAGAATGCAGGGGTAGAGACCCAGTACTTC
TRBV5-5	NA	TRBJ1-2	NA	CASRPRTGEGYGYTF	TGTGCCAGCAGGCCCCGGACGGGTGAGGGCTATGGCTACACCTTC
TRBV12-3/TRBV12-4	NA	TRBJ1-5	NA	CASSHSWSSDQPQHF	TGTGCCAGCAGCCATTCCTGGTCGTCGGATCAGCCCCAGCATTTT
TRBV7-8	TRBD2	TRBJ2-7	NA	CASSSWGGGSIYEQYF	TGTGCCAGCAGCTCTTGGGGCGGCGGGAGTATTTACGAGCAGTACTTC
TRBV3-1	TRBD1	TRBJ2-1	NA	CASSPTGARSYNEQFF	TGTGCCAGCAGCCCTACAGGGGCCCGATCCTACAATGAGCAGTTCTTC
TRBV7-3	NA	TRBJ2-7	many	CASSFNPSYEQYF	TGTGCCAGCAGCTTTAACCCATCCTACGAGCAGTACTTC
TRBV25-1	NA	TRBJ2-7	few	CASSDGGPGDEQYF	TGTGCCAGCAGTGATGGGGGGCCGGGTGACGAGCAGTACTTC
TRBV7-3	TRBD1	TRBJ2-1	NA	CASSLRGQGWDEQFF	TGTGCCAGCAGCTTAAGAGGACAGGGCTGGGATGAGCAGTTCTTC
TRBV7-9	TRBD1	TRBJ2-6	NA	CASRGQGTSGANVLTF	TGTGCCAGCCGGGGACAGGGCACTTCTGGGGCCAACGTCCTGACTTTC
TRBV10-3	NA	TRBJ2-2	NA	CAIRIPTGELFF	TGTGCCATCCGTATACCTACCGGGGAGCTGTTTTTT
TRBV5-1	NA	TRBJ2-1	NA	CASSFTGPTNEQFF	TGCGCCAGCAGCTTTACCGGGCCTACTAATGAGCAGTTCTTC
TRBV5-1	TRBD2	TRBJ2-1	NA	CASRGLAGASYNEQIF	TGCGCCAGCCGGGGACTAGCGGGAGCTTCCTACAATGAGCAGATCTTC
TRBV6-2/TRBV6-3	NA	TRBJ2-4	many	CASSYSTSIIGNIQYF	TGTGCCAGCAGTTACTCTACTAGCATTATCGGTAACATTCAGTACTTC
TRBV14	NA	TRBJ2-5	once	CASSQASGLTETQYF	TGTGCCAGCAGCCAAGCGTCAGGACTCACTGAGACCCAGTACTTC
TRBV30	TRBD1	TRBJ1-5	NA	CAWSVGTGGVQPQHF	TGTGCCTGGAGTGTGGGGACAGGGGGCGTTCAGCCCCAGCATTTT
TRBV29-1	NA	TRBJ2-5	few	CSVGYASKETQYF	TGCAGCGTTGGTTACGCTAGCAAAGAGACCCAGTACTTC
TRBV9	NA	TRBJ1-4	few	CASSVGDQGDEKLFF	TGTGCCAGCAGCGTAGGAGACCAAGGAGATGAAAAACTGTTTTTT
TRBV12-3/TRBV12-4	NA	TRBJ1-1	NA	CASTRGRLEAFF	TGTGCCAGCACCAGGGGCAGGCTTGAAGCTTTCTTT
TRBV10-3	NA	TRBJ2-7	few	CAISEGSPRSYEQYF	TGTGCCATCAGTGAGGGTAGCCCAAGGTCCTACGAGCAGTACTTC
TRBV30	NA	TRBJ2-5	NA	CAWNDSPETQYF	TGTGCCTGGAACGACTCTCCGGAGACCCAGTACTTC
TRBV7-9	NA	TRBJ2-1	NA	CASSPGTDSKYNEQFF	TGTGCCAGCAGCCCGGGGACGGACAGCAAGTACAATGAGCAGTTCTTC
TRBV6-1	NA	TRBJ1-5	NA	CASSERTAVGQPQHF	TGTGCCAGCAGTGAAAGGACCGCGGTGGGACAGCCCCAGCATTTT
TRBV7-6	TRBD2	TRBJ2-4	NA	CASSSVRLAESLSYNEQYF	TGTGCCAGCAGCTCCGTCCGGCTAGCGGAGTCCCTCTCTTACAATGAGCAGTACTTC
TRBV20-1	NA	TRBJ1-5	few	CSASPTRGNNQPQHF	TGCAGTGCTAGCCCCACCCGAGGGAACAATCAGCCCCAGCATTTT
TRBV5-6	NA	TRBJ2-2	NA	CASSHDMAGAGELFF	TGTGCCAGCAGCCACGACATGGCAGGGGCCGGGGAGCTGTTTTTT
TRBV27	NA	TRBJ1-2	NA	CASSVTGYDGYTF	TGTGCCAGCAGTGTCACAGGGTACGATGGCTACACCTTC
TRBV29-1	TRBD2	TRBJ2-7	few	CSVRTSGSEYEQYF	TGCAGCGTTAGGACTAGCGGGAGCGAATACGAGCAGTACTTC
TRBV6-2/TRBV6-3	TRBD2	TRBJ2-3	NA	CASTNFRLAGGRGTDTQYF	TGTGCCAGCACCAATTTCCGACTAGCGGGAGGAAGGGGCACAGATACGCAGTATTTT
TRBV11-2	NA	TRBJ2-7	NA	CASSFPLQTLYEQYF	TGTGCCAGCAGCTTTCCCCTCCAAACCCTCTACGAGCAGTACTTC
TRBV7-9	TRBD1	TRBJ1-5	NA	CASSLARAGGDYQPQHF	TGTGCCAGCAGCTTAGCGCGGGCAGGGGGCGACTATCAGCCCCAGCATTTT
TRBV7-9	TRBD2	TRBJ2-1	few	CASSPLWGGNYNEQFF	TGTGCCAGCAGCCCCCTGTGGGGGGGGAACTACAATGAGCAGTTCTTC
TRBV21-1	NA	TRBJ2-7	NA	CACSNRGGSSYEQYF	TGTGCCTGCAGCAACAGGGGGGGAAGCTCCTACGAGCAGTACTTC
TRBV20-1	NA	TRBJ2-7	few	CSASPIQYEQYF	TGCAGTGCTAGCCCAATACAGTACGAGCAGTACTTC
TRBV5-1	TRBD1	TRBJ1-1	NA	CASSLVKRGPTEAFF	TGCGCCAGCAGCTTGGTAAAAAGGGGGCCCACTGAAGCTTTCTTT
TRBV20-1	NA	TRBJ2-5	NA	CSARQAAQYF	TGCAGTGCTAGACAGGCGGCCCAGTACTTC
TRBV7-9	NA	TRBJ2-3	once	CASSLGPDSTDTQYF	TGTGCCAGCAGCTTAGGTCCGGACAGCACAGATACGCAGTATTTT
TRBV11-2	TRBD2	TRBJ2-3	few	CASSSSSGSPLDTQYF	TGTGCCAGCAGCTCGAGTAGCGGGAGCCCCTTAGATACGCAGTATTTT
TRBV2	NA	TRBJ2-3	NA	CASSSDMVSSWWEVPGTQYF	TGTGCCAGCAGCTCCGACATGGTCTCCTCGTGGTGGGAGGTACCGGGTACGCAGTATTTT